This is a list of T cell receptor beta chains from one sample in a study of patients and donors after allogeneic stem cell transplantation. TCRdb re-analysed the RT-PCR reads in MiXCR, keeping a single row per CDR3 protein. The data contain about 960,000 distinct CDR3 sequences, about a sixth of them singletons. Material for sequencing was blood, either unsorted or a sorted T cell fraction (not recorded which). The receptors come from a human donor who was either an allogeneic HSCT recipient or a stem cell or donor lymphocyte infusion donor (not recorded which). It is not recorded whose cells these are; they may come from a transplant donor. Each CDR3 is given with its conserved first and last residue. Fields, in order: D gene, V gene, clone size, J gene, CDR3 DNA, CDR3 protein. The D gene is left open where the match is weak. Clone size appears in some rows only: once, few, many, or a class for an expanded clone.

D gene: TRBD2
V gene: TRBV6-2/TRBV6-3
clone size: .
J gene: TRBJ2-7
CDR3 DNA: TGTGCCAGCCTCCTTCGGGGACTAGCGTGGCCGTCCTCCTACGAGCAGTACTTC
CDR3 protein: CASLLRGLAWPSSYEQYF

D gene: .
V gene: TRBV29-1
clone size: .
J gene: TRBJ2-7
CDR3 DNA: TGCAGCGTTGAAGTCGTGGATAGCGGCAGCTCCTACGAGCAGTACTTC
CDR3 protein: CSVEVVDSGSSYEQYF

D gene: .
V gene: TRBV20-1
clone size: few
J gene: TRBJ1-3
CDR3 DNA: TGCAGTGCCCCCAGATCTGGTTATGGAAACACCATATATTTT
CDR3 protein: CSAPRSGYGNTIYF

D gene: .
V gene: TRBV12-5
clone size: few
J gene: TRBJ2-6
CDR3 DNA: TGTGCTAGTGGTTTGGGGTCTGGGGCCAACGTCCTGACTTTC
CDR3 protein: CASGLGSGANVLTF

D gene: TRBD2
V gene: TRBV20-1
clone size: .
J gene: TRBJ2-5
CDR3 DNA: TGCAGTGCTCTAGCGGGGGAGCAAGAGACCCAGTACTTC
CDR3 protein: CSALAGEQETQYF

D gene: .
V gene: TRBV7-6
clone size: .
J gene: TRBJ1-5
CDR3 DNA: TGTGCCAGCAGCCCAACCTGGGATCAGCCCCAGCATTTT
CDR3 protein: CASSPTWDQPQHF

D gene: TRBD2
V gene: TRBV4-1
clone size: few
J gene: TRBJ2-7
CDR3 DNA: TGCGCCAGCAGCCCCGGGGGACTAGCGATCAACGAGCAGTACTTC
CDR3 protein: CASSPGGLAINEQYF

D gene: .
V gene: TRBV6-5
clone size: .
J gene: TRBJ1-1
CDR3 DNA: TGTGCCAGCAGTTATCTCACAGGGAAGAACACTGAAGCTTTCTTT
CDR3 protein: CASSYLTGKNTEAFF

D gene: .
V gene: TRBV7-2
clone size: many
J gene: TRBJ2-7
CDR3 DNA: TGTGCCAGCAGCCGCAGCGTATCCTACGAGCAGTACTTC
CDR3 protein: CASSRSVSYEQYF

D gene: TRBD2
V gene: TRBV10-3
clone size: many
J gene: TRBJ2-1
CDR3 DNA: TGTGCCATCAGTGGGACTAGCGGGGGGGCAGGGAATGAGCAGTTCTTC
CDR3 protein: CAISGTSGGAGNEQFF

D gene: .
V gene: TRBV12-3/TRBV12-4
clone size: many
J gene: TRBJ2-5
CDR3 DNA: TGTGCCAGCAGTTTGGGGCGCCAGGGAGAGACCCAGTACTTC
CDR3 protein: CASSLGRQGETQYF

D gene: .
V gene: TRBV20-1
clone size: many
J gene: TRBJ2-5
CDR3 DNA: TGCAGTGCTAGACTAGAGACCCAGTACTTC
CDR3 protein: CSARLETQYF

D gene: .
V gene: TRBV20-1
clone size: .
J gene: TRBJ2-4
CDR3 DNA: TGCAGTGCTGAGGACAGAGCCAAAAACATTCAGTACTTC
CDR3 protein: CSAEDRAKNIQYF

D gene: TRBD1
V gene: TRBV20-1
clone size: few
J gene: TRBJ1-1
CDR3 DNA: TGCAGTGCGAAGTCCGGGACAGGGAACACTGAAGCTTTCTTT
CDR3 protein: CSAKSGTGNTEAFF

D gene: TRBD1
V gene: TRBV9
clone size: few
J gene: TRBJ2-5
CDR3 DNA: TGTGCCAGCAGCTCCGGGACAGGGACGGGGGAGACCCAGTACTTC
CDR3 protein: CASSSGTGTGETQYF

D gene: .
V gene: TRBV11-2
clone size: .
J gene: TRBJ1-1
CDR3 DNA: TGTGCCACCAGAGGGGTTACTGAAGCTTTCTTT
CDR3 protein: CATRGVTEAFF

D gene: .
V gene: TRBV10-3
clone size: .
J gene: TRBJ2-7
CDR3 DNA: TGTGCCGCCGTCGGCGGAGCTTCCTACGAGCAGTACTTC
CDR3 protein: CAAVGGASYEQYF

D gene: .
V gene: TRBV7-6
clone size: .
J gene: TRBJ1-6
CDR3 DNA: TGTGCCAGCAGCCAGGACAGTGTTAATTCACCCCTCCACTTT
CDR3 protein: CASSQDSVNSPLHF

D gene: .
V gene: TRBV5-1
clone size: .
J gene: TRBJ2-7
CDR3 DNA: TGCGCCAGCAGCTTGACAGGGAGCAAATACGAGCAGTACTTC
CDR3 protein: CASSLTGSKYEQYF

D gene: TRBD1
V gene: TRBV2
clone size: few
J gene: TRBJ2-7
CDR3 DNA: TGTGCCAGCAGGGGGACAGGGGGCGACCACGAGCAGTACTTC
CDR3 protein: CASRGTGGDHEQYF

D gene: TRBD2
V gene: TRBV27
clone size: .
J gene: TRBJ2-4
CDR3 DNA: TGTGCCAGCAGCCCGGGACTAGACCGAAAAAACATTCAGTACTTC
CDR3 protein: CASSPGLDRKNIQYF

D gene: .
V gene: TRBV9
clone size: .
J gene: TRBJ2-5
CDR3 DNA: TGTGCCAGCGGTCCGGGACTGGGAGTGATGGAGACCCAGTACTTC
CDR3 protein: CASGPGLGVMETQYF

D gene: TRBD2
V gene: TRBV10-3
clone size: few
J gene: TRBJ2-3
CDR3 DNA: TGTGCCATCAGTCCGGGACTAGCGGGAGGGCCTGGGAGAACAGATACGCAGTATTTT
CDR3 protein: CAISPGLAGGPGRTDTQYF

D gene: .
V gene: TRBV15
clone size: few
J gene: TRBJ2-1
CDR3 DNA: TGTGCCACCAGCATCGACGGTACAGGGCTCGCTAATCGGTTCTTC
CDR3 protein: CATSIDGTGLANRFF

D gene: .
V gene: TRBV7-2
clone size: .
J gene: TRBJ2-2
CDR3 DNA: TGTGCCAGCAGCTTTGGACAATACGGTTACGGGGAGCTGTTTTTT
CDR3 protein: CASSFGQYGYGELFF

D gene: .
V gene: TRBV2
clone size: .
J gene: TRBJ2-5
CDR3 DNA: TGTGCCAGCGGCACAGGGTATGGTGAGACCCAGTACTTC
CDR3 protein: CASGTGYGETQYF

D gene: TRBD1
V gene: TRBV7-9
clone size: few
J gene: TRBJ1-4
CDR3 DNA: TGTGCCAGCAGCTTTACACAGGGGGCGCGTGAGGAAAAACTGTTTTTT
CDR3 protein: CASSFTQGAREEKLFF

D gene: .
V gene: TRBV5-1
clone size: few
J gene: TRBJ1-6
CDR3 DNA: TGCGCCAGCAGCTTGGAGAAGGGGAACTCACCCCTCCACTTT
CDR3 protein: CASSLEKGNSPLHF

D gene: TRBD2
V gene: TRBV20-1
clone size: .
J gene: TRBJ2-1
CDR3 DNA: TGCAGTGCTCCCTTGGGGACTAGCGCCCCGAATGAGCAGTTCTTC
CDR3 protein: CSAPLGTSAPNEQFF

D gene: TRBD2
V gene: TRBV24-1
clone size: .
J gene: TRBJ2-1
CDR3 DNA: TGTGCCACCAGTGACCCCGGGACTAGCGCTTCCTACAATGAGCAGTTCTTC
CDR3 protein: CATSDPGTSASYNEQFF

D gene: TRBD2
V gene: TRBV12-3/TRBV12-4
clone size: .
J gene: TRBJ2-3
CDR3 DNA: TGTGCCAGCAGTTTAGGGCTTGGACTAGCGGGACTGACAGATACGCAGTATTTT
CDR3 protein: CASSLGLGLAGLTDTQYF

D gene: .
V gene: TRBV6-1
clone size: .
J gene: TRBJ2-1
CDR3 DNA: TGTGCCAGCAGTCGGACCCGCGGGAATGAGCAGTTCTTC
CDR3 protein: CASSRTRGNEQFF

D gene: TRBD2
V gene: TRBV9
clone size: .
J gene: TRBJ2-3
CDR3 DNA: TGTGCCAGCAGCGGTAGCGGGACCGGGACAGATACGCAGTATTTT
CDR3 protein: CASSGSGTGTDTQYF

D gene: .
V gene: TRBV28
clone size: .
J gene: TRBJ2-7
CDR3 DNA: TGTGCCAGCAAAACGCGGGACAGACCGACCTACGAGCAGTACTTC
CDR3 protein: CASKTRDRPTYEQYF

D gene: .
V gene: TRBV6-1
clone size: few
J gene: TRBJ1-4
CDR3 DNA: TGTGCCAGCAGTGAACTGAGGGGGAATAGTGAAAAACTGTTTTTT
CDR3 protein: CASSELRGNSEKLFF

D gene: TRBD1
V gene: TRBV9
clone size: few
J gene: TRBJ2-5
CDR3 DNA: TGTGCCAGCAGCGCTGACAGGGGGGAGACCCAGTACTTC
CDR3 protein: CASSADRGETQYF

D gene: TRBD1
V gene: TRBV7-9
clone size: once
J gene: TRBJ1-2
CDR3 DNA: TGTGCCAGCAGCCAGACAGGACAGGGAACGCGCGGCTACACCTTC
CDR3 protein: CASSQTGQGTRGYTF

D gene: TRBD2
V gene: TRBV19
clone size: few
J gene: TRBJ2-1
CDR3 DNA: TGTGCCAGTACCCTCGGGACTAGCAGCTACAATGAGCAGTTCTTC
CDR3 protein: CASTLGTSSYNEQFF

D gene: TRBD2
V gene: TRBV20-1
clone size: .
J gene: TRBJ2-5
CDR3 DNA: TGCAGTGCTAGAGATGGCCGTTCAGGGAGGGGAGAGACCCAGTACTTC
CDR3 protein: CSARDGRSGRGETQYF

D gene: .
V gene: TRBV29-1
clone size: many
J gene: TRBJ2-2
CDR3 DNA: TGCAGCGTTCCACTATTTAATGGGGAGCTGTTTTTT
CDR3 protein: CSVPLFNGELFF

D gene: .
V gene: TRBV6-2/TRBV6-3
clone size: .
J gene: TRBJ1-1
CDR3 DNA: TGTGCCAGCATACCTGTACCGAACACTGAAGCTTTCTTT
CDR3 protein: CASIPVPNTEAFF

D gene: .
V gene: TRBV12-3/TRBV12-4
clone size: many
J gene: TRBJ2-3
CDR3 DNA: TGTGCCAGCAGCCACAAAGGAGATACGCAGTATTTT
CDR3 protein: CASSHKGDTQYF

D gene: .
V gene: TRBV30
clone size: .
J gene: TRBJ1-5
CDR3 DNA: TGTGCCTGGAGTGGGGAAAATCAGCCCCAGCATTTT
CDR3 protein: CAWSGENQPQHF

D gene: .
V gene: TRBV7-9
clone size: .
J gene: TRBJ2-5
CDR3 DNA: TGTGCCACTACTCCCGGGACACTAGTTCAAGAGACCCAGTACTTC
CDR3 protein: CATTPGTLVQETQYF

D gene: .
V gene: TRBV6-1
clone size: .
J gene: TRBJ1-2
CDR3 DNA: TGTGCCAGCAGTGAAGGCGGGGAGACATCCGATGGCTACACCTTC
CDR3 protein: CASSEGGETSDGYTF

D gene: .
V gene: TRBV4-1
clone size: few
J gene: TRBJ1-1
CDR3 DNA: TGCGCCAGCAGCCGGCAGAATGAAGCTTTCTTT
CDR3 protein: CASSRQNEAFF

D gene: TRBD1
V gene: TRBV6-1
clone size: few
J gene: TRBJ1-2
CDR3 DNA: TGTGCCAGCAGTCCCGACTACCGGGACAGGGATGGCTACACCTTC
CDR3 protein: CASSPDYRDRDGYTF

D gene: TRBD1
V gene: TRBV4-1
clone size: few
J gene: TRBJ2-3
CDR3 DNA: TGCGCCAGCAGCCAAAATCCGGGGACAGCTCCTAGGGATACGCAGTATTTT
CDR3 protein: CASSQNPGTAPRDTQYF